This T cell receptor beta chain was retrieved from a study of T cells after yellow fever vaccination. The table lists this clonotype with a few counts. As yet, its antigen is unknown. General study points: The secondary response was weaker but peaked faster, day 5 versus 15. Researchers cautioned that FACS-sorted repertoires could harbor abundant clonotypes contaminating from the bulk population.

Production of TCR cDNA was by 5'RACE template switching, which also added a universal primer site and UMIs. TCRdb recomputed calls from the 5' RACE reads with MiXCR, one row per CDR3 protein. The sample lists 350,000 to 450,000 distinct CDR3 sequences, around 19% occurring once. This CDR3 has 18 residues. The V gene's germline CDR1 is MGHRA and CDR2 YSYEKL. Trimming cost V 2 bases and J 3 bases; bases outside gene matches: 11. The starting material was PBMCs, obtained before the yellow fever booster vaccination. The clonotype comes from a man between 18 and 35 years old who received the YFV17D yellow fever vaccine. The gene calls are TRBV4-1 and TRBJ2-1; 9 positions agree with TRBD2. The CDR3 reads CASSQPHRGGAVYNEQFF. The CDR3 nucleotides are TGCGCCAGCAGCCAACCTCACCGCGGGGGGGCGGTCTACAATGAGCAGTTCTTC.